The 27 T cell receptor beta chains listed next were all sequenced from one sample in a study of T cells in women clearing cervical HPV infection. Assay used: immunoSEQ multiplex PCR; TCRdb lists only in-frame clones, some missing. Seen in this sample are roughly 35,000 clones; the ten most common clones hold about 1.7%. The sequencing input was blood buffy coat. These receptors all come from a woman between 18 and 70 years old with a cervical HPV16 infection that either progressed to CIN3+ or cleared (not recorded which).

Of note for this clone: Relative to the germline gene, one junction end is altered; a read error may explain this. The read is 3 residues too short to cover the CDR3 end, so that end is filled in from the germline J gene. The chain uses TRBV7-6 and TRBJ2-2, with 10 bases aligning to TRBD1. This CDR3 spans 13 amino acids. Germline values: CDR1 SGHVS, CDR2 FNYEAQ. The CDR3 region is CASSPQRQGALFF. The sequenced CDR3 bases are TGTGCCAGCAGCCCGCAACGACAGGGGGCG.

Worth noting for this clone: The read finishes 3 residues shy of the CDR3 end, and the germline J gene is used to complete it. V and J are TRBV5-1 and TRBJ1-2; D remains unclear. Germline values: CDR1 SGHRS, CDR2 YFSETQ. The CDR3 totals 15 residues. This CDR3 is CASSLGGVGVYDYTF. CDR3 DNA, as far as it was read: TGCGCCAGCAGCTTGGGCGGGGTCGGCGTCTACGAC.

Notes on this clone: Read data end 3 residues before the CDR3 end; the end is taken from the germline J gene. The chain uses TRBV20-1 and TRBJ2-2, with a tentative D call TRBD2 (7 bases). Looked up from germline, CDR1 is DFQATT and CDR2 is SNEGSKA (reference sequence). The CDR3 is made up of 13 amino acids. The sequenced CDR3 bases are TGCAGTGCTTTTTTGGGGGGGGCTTCACCG. Protein sequence: CSAFLGGASP. The CDR3 as a whole reads CSAFLGGASPLFF.

With respect to this clone: Read coverage stops 3 residues before the CDR3 terminus; the germline J gene supplies the remainder. V is TRBV20-1 and J is TRBJ2-7, with a tentative D call TRBD2 (5 bases). Germline values: CDR1 DFQATT, CDR2 SNEGSKA (reference sequence). This CDR3 comprises 13 residues. Trimming cost V 1 base and J 5 bases, with 12 bases left between them. The CDR3 bases that were read are TGCAGTGCTAGAGCGCTTCGGGGAAACGAG. Residues: CSARALRGNE. The whole CDR3 reads CSARALRGNEQYF.

CDR3 amino acids: CASSLDRLGDYTF. The covered CDR3 bases are TGTGCCAGCAGCCTCGACAGGTTGGGCGAC. The genes are TRBV7-2 and TRBJ1-2; tentatively, D is TRBD1 (6 bases). The CDR3 goes on 3 residues after the read ends, and that part is filled in from the germline J gene. Germline CDR1 SGHTA, CDR2 FQGNSA. The CDR3 sequence is 13 residues long.

To note about this clone: At one end the junction does not follow the germline gene, possibly because of a read error. The CDR3 end falls 3 residues outside the read, so it is completed with the germline J gene. The chain links TRBV4-2 to TRBJ2-2; possibly TRBD2 for D (6 bases). This CDR3 spans 15 amino acids. CDR1 LGHNA and CDR2 YNFKEQ come from the germline V gene. Partial CDR3 DNA: TGCGCCAGCAGCCAAGTGATGGGGGGAGGCGGGGAG. Amino acids: CASSQVMGGGGE. The CDR3 reads in full as CASSQVMGGGGELFF.

Concerning this clone itself: The read stops 3 residues short of the end of the CDR3; the missing end is completed from the germline J gene. The chain employs TRBV20-1 and TRBJ2-5, with TRBD1 matching 12 bases. CDR1 is DFQATT and CDR2 is SNEGSKA in the germline V gene (reference sequence). V was pared by 0 bases and J by 5 bases, with 4 bases of the junction left unmatched. The CDR3 is 15 residues long. The sequenced part of the CDR3 DNA is TGCAGTGCTAGAGATATGGGACAGGGGGCGGAGACC. It is translated as CSARDMGQGAET. The full CDR3 protein reads CSARDMGQGAETQYF.

Remarks on this clone: The sequence runs out 3 residues before the end of the CDR3; the remainder is reconstructed from the germline J gene. The V and J genes are TRBV7-2 and TRBJ1-2; possibly TRBD1 for D (6 bases). CDR3 length equals 14 residues. CDR1 is SGHTA and CDR2 is FQGNSA in the germline V gene. CDR3 sequence: CASSLGGGPETYTF. CDR3 DNA (partial): TGTGCCAGCAGCTTGGGGGGGGGCCCAGAGACC. Filled out from reference TRBV7-2 and TRBJ1-2, the complete variable domain reads GAGVSQSPSNKVTEKGKDVELRCDPISGHTALYWYRQSLGQGLEFLIYFQGNSAPDKSGLPSDRFSAERTGGSVSTLTIQRTQQEDSAVYLCASSLGGGPETYTFGSGTRLTVV.

For this clone: The CDR3 end falls 3 residues outside the read, so it is completed with the germline J gene. V usage is TRBV19 and J usage is TRBJ1-1, with D perhaps matching TRBD1 (6 bases). CDR3 length: 14 residues. From germline, CDR1 is LNHDA and CDR2 SQIVND (reference sequence). Trimming shortened V by 6 bases and J by 4 bases, and 15 bases separated the two germline ends. The CDR3 bases that were read are TGTGCCAGTAGACCGCAGACCAGGGGCACTGAA. Its protein is CASRPQTRGTE. The full CDR3 sequence reads CASRPQTRGTEAFF. Full variable domain (missing parts from reference TRBV19 and TRBJ1-1): DGGITQSPKYLFRKEGQNVTLSCEQNLNHDAMYWYRQDPGQGLRLIYYSQIVNDFQKGDIAEGYSVSREKKESFPLTVTSAQKNPTAFYLCASRPQTRGTEAFFGQGTRLTVV.

Points on this clone: The read comes to an end 3 residues before the CDR3 does, leaving the germline J gene to fill in the end. The chain combines TRBV7-2 with TRBJ2-2, with 16 bases lining up with TRBD2. This CDR3 has 14 residues. Germline V lookup: CDR1 SGHTA, CDR2 FQGNSA. The CDR3 loop reads CASSPGLAGGLLFF. The sequenced part of the CDR3 DNA is TGTGCCAGCAGCCCGGGACTAGCGGGGGGGCTG. Drawing the rest from reference TRBV7-2 and TRBJ2-2, the complete variable domain is GAGVSQSPSNKVTEKGKDVELRCDPISGHTALYWYRQSLGQGLEFLIYFQGNSAPDKSGLPSDRFSAERTGGSVSTLTIQRTQQEDSAVYLCASSPGLAGGLLFFGEGSRLTVL.

Worth noting for this clone: The read terminates 3 residues before the CDR3 end, so the remaining end is supplied by the germline J gene. This specimen includes other DNA sequences encoding the same CDR3. This rearrangement joins TRBV30 to TRBJ1-3, with TRBD1 as a possible D gene (5 bases). Germline V CDR1 and CDR2: GTSNPN, SVGIG (reference sequence). Trimming stripped 3 bases from V and 0 bases from J, with 12 bases between. There are 15 residues in the CDR3. The CDR3 loop is CAWSPDTHSGNTIYF. The DNA read from the CDR3 is TGTGCCTGGAGCCCGGACACCCACTCTGGAAACACC.

CDR3 loop: CAISRTGDSYEQYF. The covered CDR3 bases are TGTGCCATCAGTAGGACAGGGGACTCCTACGAG. The V gene is TRBV10-3, the J gene TRBJ2-7; TRBD1 aligns across 9 bases. The CDR3 end falls 3 residues outside the read, so it is completed with the germline J gene. V lost 5 bases, J lost 0 bases, and 2 bases stayed unmatched. The CDR3 spans 14 residues. Germline-derived CDR1 and CDR2 are ENHRY and SYGVKD.

Points on this clone: The read halts 3 residues ahead of the CDR3 end, with the missing end drawn from the germline J gene. This rearrangement joins TRBV7-6 to TRBJ1-1, with 7 bases that match TRBD1. CDR3 size: 14 residues. V was clipped by 6 bases and J by 0 bases; unmatched bases: 4. Germline V lookup: CDR1 SGHVS, CDR2 FNYEAQ. CDR3 DNA (partial): TGTGCCAGCAGTAGGGACAGCATGAACACTGAA. This gives the protein CASSRDSMNTE. The CDR3 in its entirety is CASSRDSMNTEAFF.

Concerning this clone: The read comes to an end 3 residues before the CDR3 does, leaving the germline J gene to fill in the end. Distinct nucleotide sequences in the sample also encode this CDR3. The chain recombines TRBV7-3 with TRBJ2-3; D perhaps matches TRBD2 (5 bases). The germline V and J ends were trimmed by 0 bases and 0 bases, with 16 bases remaining between them. Germline V gene sequence: CDR1 SGHTA, CDR2 FQGTGA. This CDR3 has 18 residues. The CDR3 loop reads CASSLTASLDSSTDTQYF. The part of the CDR3 DNA that was read is TGTGCCAGCAGCTTAACCGCTAGTCTGGACTCTAGCACAGATACG. The full variable domain, completed using reference TRBV7-3 and TRBJ2-3, is GAGVSQTPSNKVTEKGKYVELRCDPISGHTALYWYRQSLGQGPEFLIYFQGTGAADDSGLPNDRFFAVRPEGSVSTLKIQRTERGDSAVYLCASSLTASLDSSTDTQYFGPGTRLTVL.

Turning to this clone: The sequence runs out 3 residues before the end of the CDR3; the remainder is reconstructed from the germline J gene. This chain connects TRBV7-2 to TRBJ1-2; 8 bases align to TRBD1. Germline V lookup: CDR1 SGHTA, CDR2 FQGNSA. Germline trimming cut 0 bases from V and 4 bases from J; bases unmatched to any gene: 7. CDR3 length equals 16 residues. The sequenced CDR3 bases are TGTGCCAGCAGCTTAGCGCAGGGGGCGGCTTTCTATGGC. This codes for CASSLAQGAAFYG. The CDR3, in full, reads CASSLAQGAAFYGYTF. The full variable domain, rest sourced from reference TRBV7-2 and TRBJ1-2, is GAGVSQSPSNKVTEKGKDVELRCDPISGHTALYWYRQSLGQGLEFLIYFQGNSAPDKSGLPSDRFSAERTGGSVSTLTIQRTQQEDSAVYLCASSLAQGAAFYGYTFGSGTRLTVV.

The CDR3 DNA, read in part, is TGTGCCAGCAGCCAAGCTGACAGGGCATCACCC. Its protein is CASSQADRASP. In full, the CDR3 reads CASSQADRASPLHF. The V call is TRBV14, the J call TRBJ1-6; 7 nucleotides agree with TRBD1. The read finishes 3 residues shy of the CDR3 end, and the germline J gene is used to complete it. The J segment lost 10 bases and the V segment lost 1 base, leaving 4 bases of the junction unmatched. The CDR3 is 14 amino acids. Germline V gives CDR1 SGHDN, CDR2 FVKESK. Supplemented by reference TRBV14 and TRBJ1-6, the full variable domain reads EAGVTQFPSHSVIEKGQTVTLRCDPISGHDNLYWYRRVMGKEIKFLLHFVKESKQDESGMPNNRFLAERTGGTYSTLKVQPAELEDSGVYFCASSQADRASPLHFGNGTRLTVT.

To note about this clone: The read gets to within 3 residues of the CDR3 end, and the germline J gene fills in the rest. V gene TRBV2 combines with J gene TRBJ2-2; D is possibly TRBD1 or TRBD2 (5 bases each). The germline gives CDR1 SNHLY, CDR2 FYNNEI. CDR3 length equals 15 residues. CDR3 sequence: CASSRGAGHNSPLFF. The DNA read from the CDR3 is TGTGCCAGCAGTAGAGGGGCTGGGCATAATTCACCG.

Comments on this clone: The junction does not match germline at one end; this may be a read error. The read is 3 residues too short to cover the CDR3 end, so that end is filled in from the germline J gene. The chain recombines TRBV18 with TRBJ2-1; a weak D match, TRBD1 (5 bases). Germline V gene data show CDR1 as KGHSH and CDR2 as LQKENI. The CDR3 loop spans 17 amino acids. The sequenced part of the CDR3 DNA is TGTGCTAGCTCACCCCCATCAGGGATTCTTGGCCCCTATGAG. Translated: CASSPPSGILGPYE. The whole CDR3 reads CASSPPSGILGPYEQFF.

To note about this clone: The read halts 3 residues ahead of the CDR3 end, with the missing end drawn from the germline J gene. This chain joins TRBV19 and TRBJ1-2; weak D call: TRBD1 (5 bases). V gave up 3 bases and J gave up 2 bases, with 10 bases separating them. The CDR3 consists of 14 residues. The germline V gene encodes CDR1 LNHDA and CDR2 SQIVND (reference sequence). The CDR3 bases that were read are TGTGCCAGTAGTATTGACAGCTTGAACTATGGC. Encoded protein: CASSIDSLNYG. The entire CDR3 protein reads CASSIDSLNYGYTF.

With respect to this clone: Sequencing ends 3 residues short of the CDR3 end; the germline J gene provides the rest. The J gene is TRBJ2-1, the V gene TRBV7-9; a weak D match, TRBD2 (6 bases). Between the trimmed V and J ends, which lost 3 bases and 1 base, there was a span of 7 bases. CDR3 size: 14 residues. CDR1 SEHNR and CDR2 FQNEAQ come from the germline V gene (reference sequence). The sequenced CDR3 bases are TGTGCCAGCAGCTTCGGGGGTTCCTACAATGAG. This translates into CASSFGGSYNE. The CDR3 in full is CASSFGGSYNEQFF.

Turning to this clone: Read sequence stops 3 residues before the CDR3 end, and the germline J gene provides the missing end. The chain couples TRBV18 to TRBJ2-3; D not certain. This CDR3 region has 14 residues. Per the germline V gene, CDR1 is KGHSH and CDR2 is LQKENI. Trimming pared 5 bases from V and 5 bases from J, leaving 14 bases between. The CDR3 here is CASSETTGRDTQYF. The CDR3 DNA, read in part, is TGTGCCAGCTCAGAAACCACGGGTCGAGATACG.

Details on this clone: The sequenced fragment ends 3 residues before the CDR3 boundary, so the rest is inferred from the germline J gene. V gene TRBV7-6 combines with J gene TRBJ1-2; 7 bases agree with TRBD1. This CDR3 contains 12 residues. Germline values: CDR1 SGHVS, CDR2 FNYEAQ. The CDR3 protein is CASSQTGDTYTF. CDR3 bases read: TGTGCCAGCAGCCAAACAGGGGATACC.

CDR3 DNA (partial): TGTGCCAGCGAGGACAGGGTCGACAATGAG. Its translation is CASEDRVDNE. The complete CDR3 sequence is CASEDRVDNEQFF. The chain couples TRBV2 to TRBJ2-1; 8 nucleotides line up with TRBD1. The read halts 3 residues ahead of the CDR3 end, with the missing end drawn from the germline J gene. Germline values: CDR1 SNHLY, CDR2 FYNNEI. The CDR3 spans 13 residues. V shed 8 bases and J 5 bases; nucleotides not matched to a gene: 5.

Notes on this clone: The read ends 3 residues before the CDR3 terminus; that terminus is restored from the germline J gene. V gene TRBV6-2 or TRBV6-3 combines with J gene TRBJ1-2; 10 nucleotides align to TRBD1. The germline V gene has CDR1 MNHEY and CDR2 SVGEGT. The CDR3 is 16 amino acids. CDR3 DNA, as far as it was read: TGTGCCAGCCGCCGAGCCGCCGGACAGGGGGTAACGGGC. Protein product: CASRRAAGQGVTG. The entire CDR3 protein is CASRRAAGQGVTGYTF.

Turning to this clone: The DNA ends 3 residues before the CDR3 does, and the rest of the CDR3 is filled in from the germline J gene. This sequence joins TRBV29-1 and TRBJ2-1; TRBD1 might be the D (5 bases). Germline values: CDR1 SQVTM, CDR2 ANQGSEA. The CDR3 loop spans 15 amino acids. V was trimmed by 6 bases and J by 6 bases, leaving 21 bases between them. Incomplete CDR3 DNA: TGCAGCGTCCCACACCTGAATATAAGGGGCAATGAG. It translates to CSVPHLNIRGNE. The complete CDR3 sequence is CSVPHLNIRGNEQFF.

Comment on this clone: Relative to the germline gene, one junction end is altered; a read error may explain this. The read ends 3 residues early relative to the CDR3; the germline J gene fills the gap. The genes are TRBV4-2 and TRBJ2-3, with TRBD2 matching over 10 bases. This CDR3 has 17 residues. Germline CDR1 LGHNA, CDR2 YNFKEQ. The CDR3 here is CASSQDRAGGPSDTQYF. The covered CDR3 bases are TGCGCCAGCAGCCAAGATAGAGCGGGGGGGCCGTCAGATACG.

Remarks on this clone: The read terminates 3 residues before the CDR3 end, so the remaining end is supplied by the germline J gene. This chain uses TRBV6-1 with TRBJ2-7; 10 bases agree with TRBD1. The ends lost 3 bases at V and 3 bases at J; junction bases unmatched: 2. Germline CDR1 MNHNS, CDR2 SASEGT. The CDR3 runs 14 residues. The CDR3 here is CASSETGGGYEQYF. Incomplete CDR3 DNA: TGTGCCAGCAGTGAGACAGGGGGCGGCTACGAG.